These T cell receptor beta chains were read from a single sample in a study of T cells in Graves' hyperthyroidism and ophthalmopathy. TCRdb redid the calling of the multiplex PCR reads with MiXCR, one entry per CDR3 protein. The sample lists about 350,000 distinct CDR3 sequences; 15% were seen once. Sequencing was carried out using blood. All receptors derive from a woman aged 55 to 70 with Graves' ophthalmopathy. Both conserved end residues are trimmed from each CDR3. Fields, in order: J gene, V gene, D gene, clone size, CDR3 protein. The D gene is left open where the match is weak. Clone sizes are given selectively: once, few, many, or a class where the clone is expanded.

J: TRBJ2-2
V: TRBV30
D: NA
size: NA
CDR3: AWSPRKGELF

J: TRBJ2-1
V: TRBV29-1
D: NA
size: many
CDR3: SGQADYNEQF

J: TRBJ2-1
V: TRBV6-2/TRBV6-3
D: NA
size: few
CDR3: ASSDGTPYDEQF

J: TRBJ1-1
V: TRBV19
D: TRBD1
size: few
CDR3: ASTDRGGTEAF

J: TRBJ1-5
V: TRBV7-8
D: NA
size: few
CDR3: ASSLEGLTSNQPQH

J: TRBJ1-1
V: TRBV28
D: NA
size: NA
CDR3: ASSLGGANTEAS

J: TRBJ2-5
V: TRBV12-3/TRBV12-4
D: TRBD2
size: many
CDR3: ASSPAGGGETQY

J: TRBJ2-7
V: TRBV4-1
D: NA
size: few
CDR3: ASSHTGQGYEQY

J: TRBJ1-6
V: TRBV27
D: NA
size: many
CDR3: ASSLGHYNSPLH

J: TRBJ1-1
V: TRBV30
D: NA
size: many
CDR3: AWSTRVGSEAF

J: TRBJ2-7
V: TRBV30
D: TRBD2
size: many
CDR3: AWSLGLAGYEQY

J: TRBJ2-1
V: TRBV3-1
D: NA
size: many
CDR3: ASSRLIGTASSYNEQF

J: TRBJ1-2
V: TRBV29-1
D: NA
size: NA
CDR3: SAGSGAGGGYT

J: TRBJ1-1
V: TRBV12-3/TRBV12-4
D: NA
size: many
CDR3: ASSSQTVNTEAF

J: TRBJ1-6
V: TRBV30
D: NA
size: few
CDR3: AWSEGRNSPLH

J: TRBJ2-7
V: TRBV20-1
D: NA
size: many
CDR3: SARRGEMVRYEQY

J: TRBJ2-7
V: TRBV5-1
D: NA
size: NA
CDR3: ASSYGTAGYEQY

J: TRBJ2-7
V: TRBV7-9
D: NA
size: NA
CDR3: AGSSTYEQY

J: TRBJ2-5
V: TRBV7-2
D: TRBD2
size: NA
CDR3: ASSLRLAGGAQETQY

J: TRBJ1-3
V: TRBV20-1
D: NA
size: NA
CDR3: SARGQTPVAGNTIY

J: TRBJ2-1
V: TRBV12-3/TRBV12-4
D: NA
size: few
CDR3: ASSLTSNEQF

J: TRBJ1-2
V: TRBV9
D: NA
size: many
CDR3: ASSATPVGYGYT

J: TRBJ1-2
V: TRBV28
D: NA
size: many
CDR3: ASSPGPYGYT

J: TRBJ1-4
V: TRBV18
D: TRBD1
size: NA
CDR3: ASSPGQGANEKLF

J: TRBJ1-5
V: TRBV3-1
D: NA
size: many
CDR3: ASSQDWGRGHQPQH

J: TRBJ2-2
V: TRBV10-2
D: TRBD2
size: NA
CDR3: ASMPVRTWEGPNTGELF

J: TRBJ1-2
V: TRBV24-1
D: NA
size: many
CDR3: ATSDWGGADGYT

J: TRBJ2-7
V: TRBV9
D: TRBD2
size: many
CDR3: ASSPRLAGYEQY

J: TRBJ1-1
V: TRBV11-2
D: TRBD1
size: many
CDR3: ASSLGQGTSGTEAF

J: TRBJ2-7
V: TRBV7-2
D: TRBD1
size: many
CDR3: ASSLDRGRYEQY

J: TRBJ1-5
V: TRBV11-2
D: NA
size: many
CDR3: ASSLGEGMGQPQH

J: TRBJ2-2
V: TRBV28
D: NA
size: few
CDR3: ASSLEETGELF

J: TRBJ2-3
V: TRBV6-1
D: NA
size: many
CDR3: ASTKPQGSEPDTQY

J: TRBJ2-7
V: TRBV11-2
D: TRBD2
size: many
CDR3: ASSPVSRTSGRGGTYEQY

J: TRBJ1-4
V: TRBV12-3/TRBV12-4
D: NA
size: many
CDR3: ASREDNNEKLF

J: TRBJ2-2
V: TRBV20-1
D: TRBD2
size: NA
CDR3: SASYSGRTGELF

J: TRBJ1-5
V: TRBV24-1
D: TRBD1
size: few
CDR3: ATSDSRGGTGSNQPQH

J: TRBJ2-7
V: TRBV6-5
D: NA
size: many
CDR3: ASSYRDGGRYEQY

J: TRBJ2-1
V: TRBV3-1
D: TRBD2
size: few
CDR3: ASSTGLAGGHEQF

J: TRBJ2-1
V: TRBV6-5
D: NA
size: few
CDR3: ASSYSLTGTPLPNNEQF